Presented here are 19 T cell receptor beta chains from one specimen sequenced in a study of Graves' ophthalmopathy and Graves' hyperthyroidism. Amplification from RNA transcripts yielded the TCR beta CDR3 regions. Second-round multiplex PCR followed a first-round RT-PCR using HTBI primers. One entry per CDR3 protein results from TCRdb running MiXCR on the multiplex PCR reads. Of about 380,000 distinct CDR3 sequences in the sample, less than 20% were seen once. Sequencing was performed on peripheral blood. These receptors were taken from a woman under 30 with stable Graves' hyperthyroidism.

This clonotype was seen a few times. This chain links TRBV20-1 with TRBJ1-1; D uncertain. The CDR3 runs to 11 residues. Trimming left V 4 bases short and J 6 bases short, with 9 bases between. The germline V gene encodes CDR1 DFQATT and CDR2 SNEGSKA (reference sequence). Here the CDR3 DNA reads TGCAGTGCTATAGATGGGGCTGAAGCTTTCTTT. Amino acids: CSAIDGAEAFF.

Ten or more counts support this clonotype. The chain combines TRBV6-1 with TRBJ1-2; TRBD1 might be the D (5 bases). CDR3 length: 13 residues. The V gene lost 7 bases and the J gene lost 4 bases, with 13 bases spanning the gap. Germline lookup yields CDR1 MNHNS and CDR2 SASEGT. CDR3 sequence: CASIHRIGYGYTF. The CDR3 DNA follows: TGTGCCAGCATCCACAGGATTGGCTATGGCTACACCTTC.

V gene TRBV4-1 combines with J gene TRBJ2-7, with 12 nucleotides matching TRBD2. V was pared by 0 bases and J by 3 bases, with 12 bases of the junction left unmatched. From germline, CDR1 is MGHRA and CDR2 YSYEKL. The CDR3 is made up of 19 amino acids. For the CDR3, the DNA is TGCGCCAGCAGCCAAGATTCCCTTAGGACTAGCGGGAATCTCTACGAGCAGTACTTC. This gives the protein CASSQDSLRTSGNLYEQYF.

The CDR3 reads CASSSGDGREQYF. In nucleotides, the CDR3 is TGTGCCAGCAGCTCCGGCGACGGCAGGGAGCAGTACTTC. V and J are TRBV7-8 and TRBJ2-7; D gene ambiguous. Germline loops: CDR1 SGHVS, CDR2 FQNEAQ. The CDR3 is 13 residues long. V gave up 4 bases and J gave up 7 bases, with 14 bases separating them.

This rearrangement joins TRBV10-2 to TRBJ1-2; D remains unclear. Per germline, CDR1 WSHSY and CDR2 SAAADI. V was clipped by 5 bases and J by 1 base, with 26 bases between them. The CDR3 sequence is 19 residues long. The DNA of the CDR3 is TGCGCCAGCAGTTCCGGGTGGGGAGGCCGACGGGGTTTTAACTATGGCTACACCTTC. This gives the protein CASSSGWGGRRGFNYGYTF.

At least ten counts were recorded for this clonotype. The CDR3 spells CASSLPGGAASGATGELFF. In DNA form, the CDR3 reads TGTGCCAGCAGCCTTCCCGGGGGTGCGGCTAGCGGGGCCACCGGGGAGCTGTTTTTT. V usage is TRBV6-2 or TRBV6-3 and J usage is TRBJ2-2, with TRBD2 identical over 9 bases. CDR1 and CDR2 (germline): MNHEY, SVGEGT. With V trimmed by 6 bases and J by 4 bases, 18 bases remained unmatched. CDR3 length equals 19 residues.

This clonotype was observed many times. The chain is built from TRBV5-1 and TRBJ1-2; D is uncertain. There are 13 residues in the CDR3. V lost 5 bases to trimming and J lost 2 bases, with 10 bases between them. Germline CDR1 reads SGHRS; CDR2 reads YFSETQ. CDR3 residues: CASRADLNYGYTF. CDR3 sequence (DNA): TGCGCCAGCAGGGCGGATTTAAACTATGGCTACACCTTC.

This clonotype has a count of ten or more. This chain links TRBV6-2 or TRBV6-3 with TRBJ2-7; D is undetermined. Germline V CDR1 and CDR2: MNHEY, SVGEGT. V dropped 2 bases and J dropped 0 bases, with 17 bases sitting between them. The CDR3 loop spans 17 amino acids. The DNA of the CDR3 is TGTGCCAGCAGTTACGCGTCTCAGTGGCGGACCTCCTACGAGCAGTACTTC. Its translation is CASSYASQWRTSYEQYF.

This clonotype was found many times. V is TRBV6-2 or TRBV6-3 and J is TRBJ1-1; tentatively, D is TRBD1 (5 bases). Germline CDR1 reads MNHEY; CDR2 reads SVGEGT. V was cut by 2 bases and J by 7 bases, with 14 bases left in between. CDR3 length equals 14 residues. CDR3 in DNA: TGTGCCAGCAGTTACAATAGGGGTCTCAGTGAAGCTTTCTTT. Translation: CASSYNRGLSEAFF.

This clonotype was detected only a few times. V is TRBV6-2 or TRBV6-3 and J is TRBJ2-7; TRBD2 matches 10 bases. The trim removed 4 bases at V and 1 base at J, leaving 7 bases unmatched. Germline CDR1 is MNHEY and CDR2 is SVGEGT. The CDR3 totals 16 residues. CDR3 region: CASSLLLAGLSYEQYF. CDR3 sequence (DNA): TGTGCCAGCAGTTTACTACTAGCGGGGTTATCCTACGAGCAGTACTTC.

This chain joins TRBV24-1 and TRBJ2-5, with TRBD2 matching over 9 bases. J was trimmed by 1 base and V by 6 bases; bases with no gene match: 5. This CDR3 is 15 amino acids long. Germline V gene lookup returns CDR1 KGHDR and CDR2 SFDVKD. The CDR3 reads CATSFSGGIQETQYF. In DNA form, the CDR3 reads TGTGCCACCAGTTTTAGCGGGGGAATCCAAGAGACCCAGTACTTC.

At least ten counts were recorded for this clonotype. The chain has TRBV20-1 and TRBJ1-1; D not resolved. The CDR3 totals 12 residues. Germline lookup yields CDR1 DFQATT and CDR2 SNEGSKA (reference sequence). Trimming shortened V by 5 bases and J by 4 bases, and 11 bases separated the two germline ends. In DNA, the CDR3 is TGCAGTGCTCTCTTCAGGACCACTGAAGCTTTCTTT. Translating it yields CSALFRTTEAFF.

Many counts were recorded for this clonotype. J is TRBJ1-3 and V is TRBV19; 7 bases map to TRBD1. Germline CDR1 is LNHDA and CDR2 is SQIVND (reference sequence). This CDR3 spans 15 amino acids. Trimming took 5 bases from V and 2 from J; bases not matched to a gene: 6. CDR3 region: CASSSRDSPGNTIYF. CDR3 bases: TGTGCCAGTAGTTCCCGGGACAGTCCTGGAAACACCATATATTTT.

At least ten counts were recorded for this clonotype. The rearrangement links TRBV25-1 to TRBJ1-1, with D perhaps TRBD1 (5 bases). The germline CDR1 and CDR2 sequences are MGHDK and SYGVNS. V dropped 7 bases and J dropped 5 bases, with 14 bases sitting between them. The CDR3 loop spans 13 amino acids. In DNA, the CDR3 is TGTGCCAGCATGCGCGGGGGGAGAACTGAAGCTTTCTTT. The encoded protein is CASMRGGRTEAFF.

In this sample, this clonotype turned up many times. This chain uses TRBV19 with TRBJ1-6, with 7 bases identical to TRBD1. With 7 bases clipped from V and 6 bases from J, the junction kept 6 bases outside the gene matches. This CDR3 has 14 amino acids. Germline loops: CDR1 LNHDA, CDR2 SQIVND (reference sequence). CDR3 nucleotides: TGTGCCAGTAACCGACAGGGATTTAATTCACCCCTCCACTTT. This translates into CASNRQGFNSPLHF.

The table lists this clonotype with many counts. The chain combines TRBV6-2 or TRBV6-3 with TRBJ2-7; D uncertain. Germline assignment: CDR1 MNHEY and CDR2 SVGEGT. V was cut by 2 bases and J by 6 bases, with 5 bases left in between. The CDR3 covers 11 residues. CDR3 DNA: TGTGCCAGCAGTTACAACGGCGAGCAGTACTTC. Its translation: CASSYNGEQYF.

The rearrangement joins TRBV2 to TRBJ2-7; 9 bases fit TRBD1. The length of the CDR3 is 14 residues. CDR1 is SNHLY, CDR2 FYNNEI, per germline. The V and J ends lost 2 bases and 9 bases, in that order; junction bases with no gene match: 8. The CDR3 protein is CASSERDRDTRQYF. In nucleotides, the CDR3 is TGTGCCAGCAGTGAAAGGGACAGGGATACTCGGCAGTACTTC.

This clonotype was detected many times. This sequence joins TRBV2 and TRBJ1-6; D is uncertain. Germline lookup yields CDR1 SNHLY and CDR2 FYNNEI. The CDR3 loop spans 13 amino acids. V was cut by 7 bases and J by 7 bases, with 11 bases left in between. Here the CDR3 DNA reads TGTGCCAGCATTCCAACAACGAATTCACCCCTCCACTTT. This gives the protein CASIPTTNSPLHF.

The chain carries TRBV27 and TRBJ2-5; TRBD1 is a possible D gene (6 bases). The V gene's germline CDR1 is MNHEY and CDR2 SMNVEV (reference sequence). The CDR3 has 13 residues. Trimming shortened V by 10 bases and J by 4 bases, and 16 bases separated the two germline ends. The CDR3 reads CAISQGPRETQYF. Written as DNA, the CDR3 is TGTGCCATTTCACAGGGTCCCAGAGAGACCCAGTACTTC.